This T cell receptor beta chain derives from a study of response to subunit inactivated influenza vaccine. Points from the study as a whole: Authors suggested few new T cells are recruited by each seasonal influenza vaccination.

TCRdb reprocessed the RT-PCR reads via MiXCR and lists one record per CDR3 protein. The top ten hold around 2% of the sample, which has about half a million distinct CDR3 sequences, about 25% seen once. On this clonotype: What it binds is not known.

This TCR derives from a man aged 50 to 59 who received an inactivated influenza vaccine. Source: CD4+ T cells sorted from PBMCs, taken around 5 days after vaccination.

The CDR3, as DNA: TGCAGTGCTATATCAGGGAACTATGGCTACACCTTC. It encodes CSAISGNYGYTF. V and J are TRBV20-1 and TRBJ1-2; the D gene is possibly TRBD1 (5 bases). Per germline, CDR1 DFQATT and CDR2 SNEGSKA (reference sequence). CDR3 length: 12 residues. Between the trimmed V and J ends, which lost 4 bases and 2 bases, there was a span of 8 bases.